Listed here are 17 T cell receptor beta chains from one sample, sequenced in a study of blood T cell repertoires in COVID-19. Repertoires were generated with immunoSEQ multiplex PCR, while TCRdb's copy carries only in-frame clones and drops some. The table has 150,000 to 200,000 clones, 82% seen once. Sequencing used PBMCs or T cells enriched from blood (not recorded which). The receptors were sampled from a woman aged 55-69 years with acute COVID-19.

The V gene is TRBV11-3, the J gene TRBJ1-5; D gene ambiguous. From germline, CDR1 is SGHNT and CDR2 YENEEA. The CDR3 sequence is 9 residues long. The V gene lost 5 bases and the J gene lost 11 bases, with 4 bases spanning the gap. Here the CDR3 DNA reads TGTGCCAGCAGCCAGTCCCAGCATTTT. It yields the protein CASSQSQHF.

The chain has TRBV5-6 and TRBJ2-3; the match to TRBD2 covers 7 bases. This CDR3 has 15 residues. CDR1 and CDR2 from the germline V gene are SGHDT and YYEEEE. V shed 3 bases and J 6 bases; nucleotides not matched to a gene: 10. The CDR3 sequence is CASSSTGTTQDTQYF. The CDR3 DNA is TGTGCCAGCAGCTCTACCGGGACTACGCAGGATACGCAGTATTTT.

This chain connects TRBV9 to TRBJ1-5; 8 nucleotides match TRBD1. The V gene's germline CDR1 is SGDLS and CDR2 YYNGEE. V was clipped by 3 bases and J by 5 bases; unmatched bases: 7. CDR3 length: 15 residues. This CDR3 is CASSGIDRGDQPQHF. CDR3 in DNA: TGTGCCAGCAGCGGGATTGACAGGGGAGATCAGCCCCAGCATTTT. The whole variable domain, filled in from reference TRBV9 and TRBJ1-5, reads DSGVTQTPKHLITATGQRVTLRCSPRSGDLSVYWYQQSLDQGLQFLIQYYNGEERAKGNILERFSAQQFPDLHSELNLSSLELGDSALYFCASSGIDRGDQPQHFGDGTRLSIL.

A note on this clone: At one of its ends the junction is not consistent with the germline gene, which may arise from a read error. DNA for the CDR3: TGTGCCAGCAGTTTAGGGAGGGGGGCTAGGAGGACCGGCGAGCTGTTTTTT. Translated, it gives CASSLGRGARRTGELFF. The chain combines TRBV27 with TRBJ2-2, with D tentatively TRBD2 (7 bases). Germline-derived CDR1 and CDR2 are MNHEY and SMNVEV (reference sequence). This CDR3 has 17 residues.

This chain connects TRBV5-4 to TRBJ2-3, with D possibly TRBD2 on 7 matching bases. The CDR3 is 16 amino acids. Deletions cut 2 bases from V and 4 bases from J, with 17 bases between. From germline, CDR1 is SGHNT and CDR2 YYREEE (reference sequence). The chain's CDR3 is CASSFPGAGASDTQYF. In DNA form, the CDR3 reads TGTGCCAGCAGCTTCCCCGGGGCGGGGGCGTCAGATACGCAGTATTTT.

This sequence joins TRBV5-5 and TRBJ1-1, with D unresolved. Trimming left V 1 base short and J 6 bases short, with 13 bases between. Germline CDR1 SGHKS, CDR2 YYEKEE (reference sequence). The CDR3 length is 14 residues. CDR3 sequence: CASSLSHHPSEAFF. Here the CDR3 DNA reads TGTGCCAGCAGCTTGAGCCACCACCCCTCTGAAGCTTTCTTT.

The rearrangement joins TRBV7-9 to TRBJ2-5; 7 bases agree with TRBD2. Germline V gene lookup returns CDR1 SEHNR and CDR2 FQNEAQ (reference sequence). The CDR3 sequence is 14 residues long. The V segment lost 8 bases and the J segment 5 bases; nucleotides outside the gene matches: 11. CDR3 residues: CASGMGRVWETQYF. CDR3 coding DNA: TGTGCCAGCGGCATGGGGAGGGTTTGGGAGACCCAGTACTTC. The full variable domain, its missing parts supplied by reference TRBV7-9 and TRBJ2-5, is DTGVSQNPRHKITKRGQNVTFRCDPISEHNRLYWYRQTLGQGPEFLTYFQNEAQLEKSRLLSDRFSAERPKGSFSTLEIQRTEQGDSAMYLCASGMGRVWETQYFGPGTRLLVL.

The chain uses TRBV5-4 and TRBJ1-3; TRBD1 agrees at 7 bases. Per the germline V gene, CDR1 is SGHNT and CDR2 is YYREEE (reference sequence). V shed 1 base and J 7 bases; nucleotides not matched to a gene: 8. The CDR3 spans 15 residues. The DNA for the CDR3 is TGTGCCAGCAGCTTGACAGGGGCACGTTTCAACACCATATATTTT. Protein sequence: CASSLTGARFNTIYF.

This clone is a singleton in its sample. The sample has other DNA sequences that encode this CDR3 too. V gene TRBV28 combines with J gene TRBJ1-2, with TRBD1 identical over 12 bases. The CDR3 runs 14 residues. Per germline, CDR1 MDHEN and CDR2 SYDVKM. J lost 8 bases, V lost 3 bases, and 4 bases had no gene match. This CDR3 reads CASSLGQGAGGYTF. CDR3 DNA sequence: TGTGCCAGCAGTTTGGGACAGGGGGCGGGCGGCTACACCTTC.

The chain recombines TRBV5-1 with TRBJ1-1, with D maybe TRBD1 (6 bases). V lost 3 bases and J lost 10, with 10 bases in between. Germline lookup yields CDR1 SGHRS and CDR2 YFSETQ. CDR3 size: 11 residues. CDR3 in amino acids: CASSSYRAAFF. CDR3 coding DNA: TGCGCCAGCAGCTCGTACAGGGCAGCTTTCTTT.

V gene TRBV19 combines with J gene TRBJ1-6, with D possibly TRBD1 on 6 matching bases. This CDR3 is built from 14 residues. With 7 bases removed from V and 13 bases from J, the gap between germline ends came to 20 bases. Germline loops: CDR1 LNHDA, CDR2 SQIVND (reference sequence). CDR3 in amino acids: CASTVTGRGGPLHF. CDR3 coding DNA: TGTGCCAGTACCGTGACAGGCCGCGGGGGTCCCCTCCACTTT.

The chain employs TRBV2 and TRBJ1-5, with 10 bases matching TRBD1. Looked up from germline, CDR1 is SNHLY and CDR2 is FYNNEI. Trimming cost V 8 bases and J 9 bases; bases outside gene matches: 13. There are 15 residues in the CDR3. Here the CDR3 reads CASDPTGGRLGPQHF. The CDR3 DNA is TGTGCCAGCGATCCGACAGGGGGCCGGTTGGGGCCCCAGCATTTT.

The chain is built from TRBV6-1 and TRBJ1-1, with 9 nucleotides matching TRBD1. V gave up 0 bases and J gave up 11 bases; unmatched junction bases: 4. The CDR3 length is 13 residues. CDR1 and CDR2 (germline): MNHNS, SASEGT. CDR3 in amino acids: CASSEAGTGLAFF. The CDR3 coding sequence is TGTGCCAGCAGTGAAGCCGGGACAGGGTTGGCTTTCTTT.

The V call is TRBV7-9, the J call TRBJ2-6; 12 nucleotides agree with TRBD1. With 1 base clipped from V and 2 bases from J, the junction kept 6 bases outside the gene matches. The germline V gene has CDR1 SEHNR and CDR2 FQNEAQ (reference sequence). This CDR3 is 19 amino acids long. CDR3 sequence: CASSLGRGQGAAGANVLTF. In DNA, the CDR3 is TGTGCCAGCAGCTTAGGACGGGGACAGGGGGCCGCTGGGGCCAACGTCCTGACTTTC.

A few counts support this clone. The chain couples TRBV28 to TRBJ1-3; D is perhaps TRBD1 (5 bases). V was trimmed by 6 bases and J by 2 bases, leaving 26 bases between them. This CDR3 has 19 amino acids. CDR1 and CDR2 (germline): MDHEN, SYDVKM. Here the CDR3 DNA reads TGTGCCAGCAGCCACCATTTTGCTCGTCTCGGGGGGACTGGAAACACCATATATTTT. It yields the protein CASSHHFARLGGTGNTIYF.

A note on this clone: At one of its ends the junction is not consistent with the germline gene, which may arise from a read error. This rearrangement joins TRBV5-1 to TRBJ1-4; 11 positions agree with TRBD1. CDR1 is SGHRS, CDR2 YFSETQ, per germline. This CDR3 is built from 14 residues. CDR3 protein: CASSLDRGREKLFF. The CDR3 DNA follows: TGCGCCAGCAGTTTGGACAGGGGGCGTGAAAAACTGTTTTTT. The full variable domain, completed using reference TRBV5-1 and TRBJ1-4, is KAGVTQTPRYLIKTRGQQVTLSCSPISGHRSVSWYQQTPGQGLQFLFEYFSETQRNKGNFPGRFSGRQFSNSRSEMNVSTLELGDSALYLCASSLDRGREKLFFGSGTQLSVL.

This chain links TRBV27 with TRBJ2-7; 11 bases agree with TRBD2. The CDR3 covers 14 residues. From germline, CDR1 is MNHEY and CDR2 SMNVEV (reference sequence). V dropped 6 bases and J dropped 2; count of bases not matched to a gene: 3. For the CDR3, the DNA is TGTGCCAGCAGACGACTAGCGGGAACCTACGAGCAGTACTTC. It translates to CASRRLAGTYEQYF.